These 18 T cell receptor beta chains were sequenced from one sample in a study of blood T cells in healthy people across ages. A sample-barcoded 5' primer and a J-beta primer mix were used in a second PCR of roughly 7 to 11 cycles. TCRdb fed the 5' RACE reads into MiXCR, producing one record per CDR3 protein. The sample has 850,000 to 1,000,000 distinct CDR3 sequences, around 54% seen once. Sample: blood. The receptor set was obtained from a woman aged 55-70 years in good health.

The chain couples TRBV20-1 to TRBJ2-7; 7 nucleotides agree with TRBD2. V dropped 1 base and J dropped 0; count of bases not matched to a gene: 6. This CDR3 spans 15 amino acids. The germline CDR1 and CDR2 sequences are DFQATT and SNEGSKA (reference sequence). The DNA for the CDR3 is TGCAGTGCTAGAGTCCCAGCGGGACGCTCCTACGAGCAGTACTTC. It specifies CSARVPAGRSYEQYF.

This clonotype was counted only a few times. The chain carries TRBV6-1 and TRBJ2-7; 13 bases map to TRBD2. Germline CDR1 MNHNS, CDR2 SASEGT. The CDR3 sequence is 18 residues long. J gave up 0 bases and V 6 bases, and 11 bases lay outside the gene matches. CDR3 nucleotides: TGTGCCAGCAGCCGAGGTGGACTAGCGGGAGACCGCTCCTACGAGCAGTACTTC. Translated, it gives CASSRGGLAGDRSYEQYF.

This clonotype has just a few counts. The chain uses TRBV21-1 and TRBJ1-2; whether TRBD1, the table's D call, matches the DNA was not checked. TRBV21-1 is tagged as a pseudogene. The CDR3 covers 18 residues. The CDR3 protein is CASSKASAQGASNYGYTF. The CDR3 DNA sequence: TGTGCCAGCAGCAAAGCGTCCGCCCAGGGGGCGAGTAACTATGGCTACACCTTC.

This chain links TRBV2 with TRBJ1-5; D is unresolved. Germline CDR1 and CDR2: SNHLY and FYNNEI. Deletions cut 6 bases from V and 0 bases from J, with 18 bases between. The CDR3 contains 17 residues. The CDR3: CASSPDGAYFSNQPQHF. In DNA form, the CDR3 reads TGTGCCAGCAGCCCAGACGGAGCCTATTTTAGCAATCAGCCCCAGCATTTT.

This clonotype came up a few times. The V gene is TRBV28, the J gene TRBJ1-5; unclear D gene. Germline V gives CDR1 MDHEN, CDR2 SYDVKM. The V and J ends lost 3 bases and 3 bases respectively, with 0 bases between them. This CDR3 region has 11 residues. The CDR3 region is CASSFNQPQHF. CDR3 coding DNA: TGTGCCAGCAGTTTCAATCAGCCCCAGCATTTT.

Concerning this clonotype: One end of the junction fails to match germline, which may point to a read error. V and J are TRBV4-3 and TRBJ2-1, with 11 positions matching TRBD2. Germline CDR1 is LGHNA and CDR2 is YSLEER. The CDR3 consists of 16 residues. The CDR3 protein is CASSHVTSGSSNGQFF. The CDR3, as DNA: TGCGCCAGCAGCCATGTTACTAGCGGGAGTAGTAATGGGCAGTTCTTC.

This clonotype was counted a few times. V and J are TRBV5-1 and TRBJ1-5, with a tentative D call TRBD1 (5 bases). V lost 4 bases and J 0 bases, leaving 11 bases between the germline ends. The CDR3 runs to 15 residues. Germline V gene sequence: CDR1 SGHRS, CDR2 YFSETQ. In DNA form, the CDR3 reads TGCGCCAGCAGCGTGGGGCCCCCTAGCAATCAGCCCCAGCATTTT. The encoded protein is CASSVGPPSNQPQHF.

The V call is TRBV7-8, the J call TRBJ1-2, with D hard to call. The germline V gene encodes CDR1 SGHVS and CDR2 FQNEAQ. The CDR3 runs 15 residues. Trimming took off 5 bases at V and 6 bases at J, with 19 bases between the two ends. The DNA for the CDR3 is TGTGCCAGCAGCCTAAAAACCCCTCACGAGGATGGCTACACCTTC. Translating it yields CASSLKTPHEDGYTF.

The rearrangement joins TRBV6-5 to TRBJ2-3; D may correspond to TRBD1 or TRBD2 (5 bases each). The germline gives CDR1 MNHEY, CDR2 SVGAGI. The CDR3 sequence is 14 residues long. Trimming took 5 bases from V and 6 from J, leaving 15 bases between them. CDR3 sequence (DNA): TGTGCCAGCAGTCGGATCCCACGGGGCGATACGCAGTATTTT. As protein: CASSRIPRGDTQYF.

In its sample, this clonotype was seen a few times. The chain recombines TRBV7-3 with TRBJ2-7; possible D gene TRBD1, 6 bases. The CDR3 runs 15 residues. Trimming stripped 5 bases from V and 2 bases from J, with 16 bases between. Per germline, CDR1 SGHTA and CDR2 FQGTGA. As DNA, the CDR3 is TGTGCCAGCAGCCCTCAACCTCAGGGGACCTACGAGCAGTACTTC. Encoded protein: CASSPQPQGTYEQYF.

CDR3 loop: CASSSERTSSYNEQFF. The CDR3 DNA is TGTGCCAGCAGCTCCGAGCGGACAAGCTCCTACAATGAGCAGTTCTTC. This chain links TRBV7-9 with TRBJ2-1, with D perhaps matching TRBD1 or TRBD2 (5 bases each). This CDR3 has 16 amino acids. With 4 bases removed from V and 0 bases from J, the gap between germline ends came to 13 bases. Germline V lookup: CDR1 SEHNR, CDR2 FQNEAQ (reference sequence).

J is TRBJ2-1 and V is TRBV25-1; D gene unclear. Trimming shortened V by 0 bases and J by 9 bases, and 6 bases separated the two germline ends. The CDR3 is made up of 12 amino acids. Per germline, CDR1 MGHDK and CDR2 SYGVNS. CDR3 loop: CASSEYGREQFF. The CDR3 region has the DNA TGTGCCAGCAGTGAATATGGCCGTGAGCAGTTCTTC.

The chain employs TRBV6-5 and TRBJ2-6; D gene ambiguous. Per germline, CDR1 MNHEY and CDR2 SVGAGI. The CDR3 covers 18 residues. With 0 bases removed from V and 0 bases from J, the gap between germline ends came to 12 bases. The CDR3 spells CASSYSILRSSGANVLTF. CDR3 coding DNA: TGTGCCAGCAGTTACTCGATACTTCGGAGCTCTGGGGCCAACGTCCTGACTTTC.

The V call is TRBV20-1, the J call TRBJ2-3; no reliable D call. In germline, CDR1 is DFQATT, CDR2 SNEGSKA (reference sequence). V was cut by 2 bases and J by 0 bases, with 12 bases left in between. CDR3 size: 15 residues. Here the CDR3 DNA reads TGCAGTGCTAGACTCCTACATCTTAGCACAGATACGCAGTATTTT. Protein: CSARLLHLSTDTQYF.

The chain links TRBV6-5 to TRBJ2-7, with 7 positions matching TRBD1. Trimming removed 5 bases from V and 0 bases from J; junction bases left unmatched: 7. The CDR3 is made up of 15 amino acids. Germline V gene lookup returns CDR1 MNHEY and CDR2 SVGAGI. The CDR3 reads CASSQRQGSSYEQYF. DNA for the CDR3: TGTGCCAGCAGTCAAAGACAGGGAAGCTCCTACGAGCAGTACTTC.

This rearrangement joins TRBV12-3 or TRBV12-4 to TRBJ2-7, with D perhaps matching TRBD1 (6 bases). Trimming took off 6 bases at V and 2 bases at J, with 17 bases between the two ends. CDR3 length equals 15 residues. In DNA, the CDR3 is TGTGCCAGCAGCAGGTACCGGGACACTACCTACGAGCAGTACTTC. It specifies CASSRYRDTTYEQYF.

The CDR3 is CSPPGQGHGYTF. The CDR3 DNA reads as TGCAGTCCCCCGGGACAGGGCCATGGCTACACCTTC. The chain couples TRBV20-1 to TRBJ1-2; the match to TRBD1 covers 9 bases. Germline V gene lookup returns CDR1 DFQATT and CDR2 SNEGSKA (reference sequence). After removal of 8 bases from V and 6 bases from J, the junction contained 7 bases not matched to a gene. This CDR3 is built from 12 residues.

CDR3 DNA: TGCAGTGGGTGGCGGGAGGGCCAAGAGACCCAGTACTTC. It yields the protein CSGWREGQETQYF. This chain uses TRBV20-1 with TRBJ2-5; 9 bases line up with TRBD2. CDR1 and CDR2 (germline): DFQATT, SNEGSKA (reference sequence). The CDR3 is made up of 13 amino acids. The V gene end was trimmed by 7 bases and the J gene end by 1 base; junction bases not matched to a gene: 4.